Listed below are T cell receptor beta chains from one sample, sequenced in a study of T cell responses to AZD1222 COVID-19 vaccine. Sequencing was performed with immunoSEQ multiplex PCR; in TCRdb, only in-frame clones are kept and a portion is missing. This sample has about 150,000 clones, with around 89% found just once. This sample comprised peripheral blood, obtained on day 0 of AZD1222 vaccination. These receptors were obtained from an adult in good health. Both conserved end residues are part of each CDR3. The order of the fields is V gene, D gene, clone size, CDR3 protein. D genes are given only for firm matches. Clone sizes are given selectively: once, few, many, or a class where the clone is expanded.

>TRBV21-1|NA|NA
CASSTTVFGDNEQFF
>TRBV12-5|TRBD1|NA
CASGLVRPNQGQRYEQYF
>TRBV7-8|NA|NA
CASSPGGHRKANYGYTF
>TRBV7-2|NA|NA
CASSLRTVGNQPQHF
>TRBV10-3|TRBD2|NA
CAIGLERMDEQFF
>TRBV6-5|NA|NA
CASSYGTAWSEAFF
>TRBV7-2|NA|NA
CASSLASSYEQYF
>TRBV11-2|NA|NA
CASSPSQGTEAFF
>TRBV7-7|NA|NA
CASSFAGARETQYF
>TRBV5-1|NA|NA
CASSPEQENTEAFF
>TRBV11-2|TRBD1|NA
CASSRGQGVFGGANVLTF
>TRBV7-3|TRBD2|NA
CASTLAGGPGEQFF
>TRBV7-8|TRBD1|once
CASSTDRAVSYEQYF
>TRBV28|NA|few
CASSQPGDVGYTF
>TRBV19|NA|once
CASNSGGDTQYF
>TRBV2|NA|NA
CASNGQGPGELFF
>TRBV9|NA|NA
CASSVGEAGTTQYF
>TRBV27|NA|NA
CASSSTGHYEQYF
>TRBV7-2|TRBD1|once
CASSLVGQVNEKLFF
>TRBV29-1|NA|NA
CSGGDYTF
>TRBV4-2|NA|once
CASSQDGQGNQPQHF
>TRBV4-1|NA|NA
CASSLAVSYNSPLHF
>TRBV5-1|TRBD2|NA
CASSSSTSGGANRELFF
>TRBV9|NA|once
CASSAGLANTGELFF
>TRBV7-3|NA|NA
CASSSLNTGELFF
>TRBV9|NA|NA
CASSALGGDYGYTF
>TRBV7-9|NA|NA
CASRQDSGNTIYF
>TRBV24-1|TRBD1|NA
CATRGQGITGELFF
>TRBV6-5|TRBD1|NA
CASSYSGGGGAEAFF
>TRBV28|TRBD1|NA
CASSQGTGGNQPQHF
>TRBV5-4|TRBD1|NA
CASSTGTGFSSYNSPLHF
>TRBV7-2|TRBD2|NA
CASSLSLAGTNEQFF
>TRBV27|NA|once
CASSLSGVARTEAFF
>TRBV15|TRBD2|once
CATSRFSGGETQYF
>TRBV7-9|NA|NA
CASSLDLQRTYEQYF
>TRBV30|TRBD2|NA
CAWSGLGSGGQETQYF
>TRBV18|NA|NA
CASSPSGQLQETQYF
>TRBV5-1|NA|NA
CASSLGGDSYNEQFF
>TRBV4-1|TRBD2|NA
CASRSLSGGHQETQYF
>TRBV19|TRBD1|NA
CASRTPTGGDSPLHF
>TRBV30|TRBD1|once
CAWSDQGQAGQPQHF
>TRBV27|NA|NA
CASSSLDRPHYGYTF
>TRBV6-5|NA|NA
CASSSSSGNTIYF